The rows below give T cell receptor beta chains drawn from one sample of a study of cytomegalovirus exposure and HLA in healthy donors. TCRdb keeps only in-frame clones here, not all; method: immunoSEQ multiplex PCR. The sample shows 90,000 or so clones, 55% to 75% of them seen only once. Sequences were obtained from PBMCs. These receptor sequences come from a man aged 45-65 years in good health and CMV-seronegative. Each CDR3 is given with its conserved first and last residue. Fields, in order: D gene, J gene, clone size, V gene, CDR3 protein, CDR3 DNA. A D gene is named only where the DNA matches it firmly. Expanded clones are given a class, and other clones once, few, many or no size at all.

TRBD1 TRBJ2-5 . TRBV7-2 CASSLGTGVRETQYF TGTGCCAGCAGCTTAGGGACAGGGGTCCGGGAGACCCAGTACTTC
TRBD1 TRBJ2-1 . TRBV5-1 CASSLGTGGPPSFNEQFF TGCGCCAGCAGCCTCGGGACAGGGGGCCCCCCTTCGTTTAATGAGCAGTTCTTC
. TRBJ1-2 . TRBV9 CASSVARGQGGYGYTF TGTGCCAGCAGCGTAGCTCGCGGGCAGGGAGGCTATGGCTACACCTTC
TRBD1 TRBJ1-5 . TRBV7-2 CASSPGTGAQPQHF TGTGCCAGCAGCCCCGGGACAGGGGCTCAGCCCCAGCATTTT
. TRBJ2-1 . TRBV7-3 CASSLAGNNEQFF TGTGCCAGCAGCTTAGCGGGCAACAATGAGCAGTTCTTC
. TRBJ1-1 once TRBV5-1 CASSFGGNTEAFF TGCGCCAGCAGCTTCGGAGGGAACACTGAAGCTTTCTTT
TRBD2 TRBJ2-2 . TRBV5-6 CASSRREAVYAGELFF TGTGCCAGCAGCCGGCGGGAGGCGGTCTACGCCGGGGAGCTGTTTTTT
TRBD1 TRBJ1-4 . TRBV2 CASSMTGGKEKLFF TGTGCCAGCAGCATGACAGGGGGCAAGGAAAAACTGTTTTTT
TRBD2 TRBJ2-2 . TRBV11-2 CASSERTTSGRGDTGELFF TGTGCCAGCAGTGAAAGGACGACTAGCGGGAGGGGGGACACCGGGGAGCTGTTTTTT
TRBD1 TRBJ2-3 . TRBV29-1 CSVVTGQDMDTQYF TGCAGCGTCGTCACCGGACAGGATATGGATACGCAGTATTTT
TRBD1 TRBJ1-5 . TRBV5-5 CASSFTGVQPQHF TGTGCCAGCAGCTTCACAGGGGTTCAGCCCCAGCATTTT
. TRBJ1-2 . TRBV4-3 CASSPGREGSYTF TGCGCCAGCAGCCCAGGGAGGGAAGGGAGCTACACCTTC
. TRBJ1-1 . TRBV7-2 CASSSVKSTEAFF TGTGCCAGCAGCTCAGTCAAATCCACTGAAGCTTTCTTT
TRBD1 TRBJ1-2 . TRBV5-6 CASSLFGTELNYGYTF TGTGCCAGCAGCTTATTCGGGACAGAATTAAACTATGGCTACACCTTC
TRBD1 TRBJ2-5 . TRBV5-1 CASSLRGPETQYF TGCGCCAGCAGCTTGAGGGGGCCAGAGACCCAGTACTTC
. TRBJ2-1 . TRBV2 CASSSWGGRVDEQFF TGTGCCAGCAGCTCGTGGGGGGGCCGGGTGGATGAGCAGTTCTTC
. TRBJ1-6 . TRBV4-2 CASSQDRDSPLHF TGTGCCAGCAGCCAAGACAGGGATTCACCCCTCCACTTT
TRBD1 TRBJ1-4 once TRBV2 CASSRTRTGGNEKLFF TGTGCCAGCAGTAGGACCCGGACAGGGGGGAATGAAAAACTGTTTTTT
. TRBJ1-2 . TRBV30 CAWSVSNRGGYTF TGTGCCTGGAGTGTGTCCAATAGGGGTGGCTACACCTTC
. TRBJ2-5 . TRBV4-2 CASSQDGREGQETQYF TGTGCCAGCAGCCAAGATGGGCGAGAGGGCCAAGAGACCCAGTACTTC
. TRBJ1-2 . TRBV29-1 CSVEEYTYGYTF TGCAGCGTTGAAGAGTACACCTATGGCTACACCTTC
TRBD1 TRBJ1-1 . TRBV4-3 CASTTMLGTASTEAFF TGCGCCAGCACCACAATGTTGGGGACAGCTTCTACTGAAGCTTTCTTT
TRBD1 TRBJ2-7 . TRBV5-1 CASSGTGGAYEQYF TGCGCCAGCAGCGGCACAGGGGGTGCCTACGAGCAGTACTTC
TRBD1 TRBJ1-3 . TRBV9 CASSVGTTGSGNTIYF TGTGCCAGCAGCGTAGGGACGACAGGGAGTGGAAACACCATATATTTT
TRBD2 TRBJ2-3 . TRBV10-3 CAIRNHLAGIGRDTQYF TGTGCCATCAGAAACCATCTAGCGGGTATAGGTAGAGATACGCAGTATTTT
TRBD1 TRBJ2-3 . TRBV18 CASSPTGGGTDTQYF TGTGCCAGCTCACCGACAGGGGGTGGCACAGATACGCAGTATTTT